This entry lists 29 T cell receptor beta chains sequenced from one sample in a study of OX40 agonist ivuxolimab in advanced cancers. TCRdb's table, derived via immunoSEQ multiplex PCR, lists solely in-frame clones and lacks some. Here the sample spans 45,000 to 55,000 clones, 81% being singletons. Sequenced material: CD4+ or CD8+ T cells sorted from blood, taken in a trial of the OX40 agonist ivuxolimab. The source is an adult with an advanced solid tumor such as melanoma, head and neck, liver or kidney cancer.

The rearrangement uses TRBV4-3 and TRBJ1-1, with 7 nucleotides matching TRBD1. The germline V gene has CDR1 LGHNA and CDR2 YSLEER. The ends lost 1 base at V and 1 base at J; junction bases unmatched: 3. This CDR3 is built from 15 residues. CDR3 nucleotide sequence: TGCGCCAGCAGCCAAGTCTCAGGGGGGAACACTGAAGCTTTCTTT. Its translation: CASSQVSGGNTEAFF.

The gene calls are TRBV6-5 and TRBJ1-5; 8 positions match TRBD1. V shed 7 bases, J shed 3 bases, and the junction held 8 bases outside the gene matches. The CDR3 runs to 15 residues. CDR1 is MNHEY, CDR2 SVGAGI, per germline. CDR3 DNA sequence: TGTGCCAGCAAAGAGAACAGGGGGGTCAATCAGCCCCAGCATTTT. Translating it yields CASKENRGVNQPQHF.

The chain employs TRBV6-5 and TRBJ2-1; the match to TRBD2 covers 8 bases. V was pared by 0 bases and J by 1 base, with 2 bases of the junction left unmatched. In germline, CDR1 is MNHEY, CDR2 SVGAGI. This CDR3 region has 16 residues. The CDR3 nucleotides read TGTGCCAGCAGTTACTCACGCGGGGGGTCCTACAATGAGCAGTTCTTC. Translated, it gives CASSYSRGGSYNEQFF.

J is TRBJ2-1 and V is TRBV6-5, with 12 bases identical to TRBD2. This CDR3 is 15 amino acids long. Germline values: CDR1 MNHEY, CDR2 SVGAGI. Unmatched junction bases numbered 5, after V lost 5 bases and J lost 6 bases. As DNA, the CDR3 is TGTGCCAGCAGTATAGGACTAGCGGGACCCAATGAGCAGTTCTTC. Translation gives CASSIGLAGPNEQFF.

This clone showed up just once. The rearrangement uses TRBV28 and TRBJ1-3; 8 nucleotides agree with TRBD1. The CDR3 extends over 17 amino acids. Looked up from germline, CDR1 is MDHEN and CDR2 is SYDVKM. The V and J ends lost 4 bases and 0 bases, in that order; junction bases with no gene match: 8. CDR3 DNA sequence: TGTGCCAGCAGTTCGGGACAGGACCTTTTCTCTGGAAACACCATATATTTT. Its translation: CASSSGQDLFSGNTIYF.

V usage is TRBV9 and J usage is TRBJ2-5, with D possibly being TRBD2 (5 bases). CDR1 and CDR2 (germline): SGDLS, YYNGEE. Between the trimmed V and J ends, which lost 2 bases and 2 bases, there was a span of 10 bases. The CDR3 totals 14 residues. CDR3 DNA: TGTGCCAGCAGCGTCGGGGAACCACAAGAGACCCAGTACTTC. Translation gives CASSVGEPQETQYF.

This clone was counted between two and nine times. V gene TRBV15 combines with J gene TRBJ1-1, with D possibly matching TRBD1 (5 bases). This CDR3 comprises 11 residues. The V gene's germline CDR1 is LNHNV and CDR2 YYDKDF (reference sequence). V gave up 6 bases and J gave up 6 bases, with 8 bases separating them. The CDR3 DNA sequence: TGTGCCACCAGGCAGGGCGCTGAAGCTTTCTTT. Amino acids: CATRQGAEAFF.

The chain is built from TRBV5-6 and TRBJ1-4; D uncertain. The CDR3 runs 18 residues. Trimming shortened V by 0 bases and J by 5 bases, and 20 bases separated the two germline ends. Per the germline V gene, CDR1 is SGHDT and CDR2 is YYEEEE. The CDR3 sequence is CASSLAKFENIENEKLFF. The CDR3 DNA is TGTGCCAGCAGCTTGGCCAAGTTCGAGAACATTGAGAATGAAAAACTGTTTTTT.

This clone was seen only once. This sequence joins TRBV7-9 and TRBJ1-6; 8 nucleotides agree with TRBD1. The CDR3 loop spans 15 amino acids. V dropped 6 bases and J dropped 8; count of bases not matched to a gene: 9. Germline lookup yields CDR1 SEHNR and CDR2 FQNEAQ (reference sequence). The CDR3 spells CASRNWGQEDSPLHF. DNA of the CDR3: TGTGCCAGCAGAAACTGGGGACAGGAAGATTCACCCCTCCACTTT. The full variable domain, completed using reference TRBV7-9 and TRBJ1-6, is DTGVSQNPRHKITKRGQNVTFRCDPISEHNRLYWYRQTLGQGPEFLTYFQNEAQLEKSRLLSDRFSAERPKGSFSTLEIQRTEQGDSAMYLCASRNWGQEDSPLHFGNGTRLTVT.

This rearrangement joins TRBV5-5 to TRBJ2-7, with 11 nucleotides matching TRBD1. The CDR3 has 13 amino acids. The ends lost 3 bases at V and 7 bases at J; junction bases unmatched: 3. Germline values: CDR1 SGHKS, CDR2 YYEKEE (reference sequence). CDR3 bases: TGTGCCAGCAGCTCGGACAGGGGGCTTGAGCAGTACGTC. It codes for CASSSDRGLEQYV.

The V and J genes are TRBV29-1 and TRBJ1-2; 7 bases map to TRBD1. Germline trimming cut 7 bases from V and 8 bases from J; bases unmatched to any gene: 10. CDR1 and CDR2 (germline): SQVTM, ANQGSEA. There are 12 residues in the CDR3. The DNA for the CDR3 is TGCAGCGCACAGGGGAATCGTGAGGGCTACACCTTC. Amino acid sequence: CSAQGNREGYTF.

This clone was detected only a few times. The chain employs TRBV5-8 and TRBJ2-5; 8 nucleotides align to TRBD2. Germline V gene data show CDR1 as SGHTS and CDR2 as YDEGEE. The CDR3 contains 15 residues. V was pared by 9 bases and J by 5 bases, with 15 bases of the junction left unmatched. CDR3 in amino acids: CATTPRGGRRETQYF. CDR3 DNA: TGTGCCACCACCCCCCGGGGGGGGCGCAGGGAGACCCAGTACTTC.

The chain uses TRBV19 and TRBJ2-5; tentatively, D is TRBD1 (6 bases). CDR3 length: 13 amino acids. The V gene lost 6 bases and the J gene lost 4 bases, with 12 bases spanning the gap. Germline V gives CDR1 LNHDA, CDR2 SQIVND (reference sequence). The CDR3, as DNA: TGTGCCAGTAGCCACAGGGCTTCAGAGACCCAGTACTTC. It yields the protein CASSHRASETQYF.

The chain employs TRBV4-2 and TRBJ2-6, with 7 nucleotides matching TRBD1. J was trimmed by 0 bases and V by 3 bases; bases with no gene match: 2. Germline-derived CDR1 and CDR2 are LGHNA and YNFKEQ. The CDR3 extends over 16 amino acids. The CDR3 here is CASSQDRYSGANVLTF. The CDR3 DNA follows: TGTGCCAGCAGCCAGGACAGGTACTCTGGGGCCAACGTCCTGACTTTC.

The genes are TRBV11-2 and TRBJ2-1, with 7 bases aligning to TRBD2. Trimming took 5 bases from V and 8 from J; bases not matched to a gene: 6. The germline CDR1 and CDR2 sequences are SGHAT and FQNNGV. The CDR3 length is 13 residues. CDR3 residues: CASSQAGEDEQFF. In DNA form, the CDR3 reads TGTGCCAGCAGCCAGGCGGGGGAGGATGAGCAGTTCTTC.

This rearrangement joins TRBV6-5 to TRBJ1-5, with a possible D match to TRBD1 (5 bases). Germline values: CDR1 MNHEY, CDR2 SVGAGI. The CDR3 contains 13 residues. Trimming removed 10 bases from V and 6 bases from J, with 16 bases in between. DNA of the CDR3: TGTGCCACCAGGGAGGGGTGGGGTCAGCCCCAGCATTTT. This codes for CATREGWGQPQHF.

The V call is TRBV4-3, the J call TRBJ2-2; 10 nucleotides match TRBD2. Germline values: CDR1 LGHNA, CDR2 YSLEER. Trimming took 7 bases from V and 5 from J; bases not matched to a gene: 7. There are 15 residues in the CDR3. The CDR3 DNA sequence: TGCGCCAGCAAAGGACAGCGGGAGGGGACCGGGGAGCTGTTTTTT. Amino acids: CASKGQREGTGELFF.

This clone was detected once. The chain employs TRBV10-1 and TRBJ1-1; D is unresolved. The CDR3 runs to 17 residues. Germline V lookup: CDR1 WNHNN, CDR2 SYGVQD (reference sequence). V lost 5 bases to trimming and J lost 0 bases, with 19 bases between them. This CDR3 is CASSPRFGSSMNTEAFF. The CDR3 DNA reads TGCGCCAGCAGTCCTAGGTTTGGGTCCTCCATGAACACTGAAGCTTTCTTT.

The CDR3 DNA reads TGTGCCAGCAGCCAAGAACCACAGGGGCTCTCTGGAAACACCATATATTTT. Its protein product is CASSQEPQGLSGNTIYF. The chain employs TRBV4-2 and TRBJ1-3; 7 positions agree with TRBD1. The CDR3 has 17 amino acids. In germline, CDR1 is LGHNA, CDR2 YNFKEQ. V was clipped by 0 bases and J by 0 bases; unmatched bases: 5.

This chain uses TRBV9 with TRBJ2-2, with D uncertain. V was clipped by 0 bases and J by 6 bases, with 15 bases between them. CDR3 length: 16 residues. Germline CDR1 SGDLS, CDR2 YYNGEE. DNA for the CDR3: TGTGCCAGCAGCGTAGGGACCAGAGTGATGGCCGGGGAGCTGTTTTTT. It specifies CASSVGTRVMAGELFF.

In nucleotides, the CDR3 is TGTGCCAGCAGTTGGGGGGGGGCCGGTCAGCCCCAGCATTTT. The encoded protein is CASSWGGAGQPQHF. This chain uses TRBV6-5 with TRBJ1-5; D possibly corresponds to TRBD1 (6 bases). Germline lookup yields CDR1 MNHEY and CDR2 SVGAGI. This CDR3 is 14 amino acids long. V gave up 4 bases and J gave up 6 bases, with 13 bases separating them.

This chain links TRBV25-1 with TRBJ2-2; D is unresolved. CDR3 size: 18 residues. With 2 bases removed from V and 6 bases from J, the gap between germline ends came to 22 bases. CDR1 and CDR2 (germline): MGHDK, SYGVNS. The CDR3, as DNA: TGTGCCAGCAGTGAACTGGGTCATATTAGAACAAATCCCGGGGAGCTGTTTTTT. It is translated as CASSELGHIRTNPGELFF.

This chain joins TRBV11-3 and TRBJ2-7; TRBD1 matches at 7 bases. Germline V gene data show CDR1 as SGHNT and CDR2 as YENEEA. The CDR3 is 12 amino acids. J gave up 7 bases and V 5 bases, and 5 bases lay outside the gene matches. CDR3 DNA sequence: TGTGCCAGCAGCGGGGACAGTGGAGAGCAGTACGTC. Protein: CASSGDSGEQYV.

This sequence joins TRBV28 and TRBJ2-5, with a tentative D call TRBD2 (5 bases). The CDR3 covers 15 residues. Trimming removed 1 base from V and 5 bases from J, with 14 bases in between. Germline CDR1 and CDR2: MDHEN and SYDVKM. The CDR3 nucleotides read TGTGCCAGCAGTTTATTGGGCACTAGGCGGGAGACCCAGTACTTC. It encodes CASSLLGTRRETQYF.

This clone has just one count. The chain uses TRBV13 and TRBJ2-1; the match to TRBD2 covers 14 bases. This CDR3 spans 15 amino acids. Germline V CDR1 and CDR2: PRHDT, FYEKMQ (reference sequence). The J segment lost 8 bases and the V segment lost 5 bases, leaving 5 bases of the junction unmatched. The CDR3 DNA follows: TGTGCCAGCAGCCCGGGACTAGCGGGAGCCCATGAGCAGTTCTTC. It is translated as CASSPGLAGAHEQFF.

This chain uses TRBV4-3 with TRBJ1-3, with 7 bases aligning to TRBD1. There are 20 residues in the CDR3. The V gene's germline CDR1 is LGHNA and CDR2 YSLEER. The V and J ends lost 4 bases and 0 bases, in that order; junction bases with no gene match: 18. Here the CDR3 DNA reads TGCGCCAGCAGCCGACTGTCAGGACAGGCTCACATTAACTCTGGAAACACCATATATTTT. As protein: CASSRLSGQAHINSGNTIYF.

The V and J genes are TRBV5-4 and TRBJ2-7; 7 bases agree with TRBD1. This CDR3 comprises 15 residues. Germline CDR1 is SGHNT and CDR2 is YYREEE (reference sequence). V was pared by 1 base and J by 6 bases, with 10 bases of the junction left unmatched. The CDR3 protein is CASSLKTGSLSEQYV. DNA of the CDR3: TGTGCCAGCAGCTTGAAGACAGGGTCATTGTCCGAGCAGTACGTC.

This clone appeared a few times. V gene TRBV27 combines with J gene TRBJ2-3; tentative D call: TRBD1 (6 bases). V gave up 4 bases and J gave up 1 base, with 9 bases separating them. Germline values: CDR1 MNHEY, CDR2 SMNVEV (reference sequence). This CDR3 has 14 residues. The CDR3 loop is CASSWGHRTDTQYF. The CDR3 coding sequence is TGTGCCAGCAGTTGGGGACACCGCACAGATACGCAGTATTTT.

This clone has more than one count but fewer than ten. The chain employs TRBV28 and TRBJ2-3; 7 positions agree with TRBD2. The CDR3 extends over 15 amino acids. V lost 5 bases to trimming and J lost 3 bases; unmatched junction nucleotides: 8. CDR1 is MDHEN, CDR2 SYDVKM, per germline. The CDR3, as DNA: TGTGCCAGCAGTCTGACACGGGAGGATACAGATACGCAGTATTTT. Amino acid sequence: CASSLTREDTDTQYF.